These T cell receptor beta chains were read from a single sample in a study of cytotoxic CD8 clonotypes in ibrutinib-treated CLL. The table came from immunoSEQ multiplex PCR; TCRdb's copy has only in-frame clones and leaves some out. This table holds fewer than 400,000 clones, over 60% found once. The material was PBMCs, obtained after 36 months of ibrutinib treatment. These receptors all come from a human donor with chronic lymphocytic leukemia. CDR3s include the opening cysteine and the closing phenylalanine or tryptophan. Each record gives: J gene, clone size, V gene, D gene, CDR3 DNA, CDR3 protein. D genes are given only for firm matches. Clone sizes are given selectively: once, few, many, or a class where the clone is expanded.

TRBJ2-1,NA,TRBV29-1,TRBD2,TGCAGCTCCCGACTAGCGGGCATTCCCTACAATGAGCAGTTCTTC,CSSRLAGIPYNEQFF
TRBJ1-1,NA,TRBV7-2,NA,TGTGCCAGCAGCTTAGTATCAACAGGGTTCACTGAAGCTTTCTTT,CASSLVSTGFTEAFF
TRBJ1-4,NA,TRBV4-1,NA,TGCGCCAGCAGCCAAGAGCCCGTAGGTGGGGGTGAAAAACTGTTTTTT,CASSQEPVGGGEKLFF
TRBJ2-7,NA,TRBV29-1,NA,TGCAGCGTTGGAGGGAGGTACTCCTACGAGCAGTACTTC,CSVGGRYSYEQYF
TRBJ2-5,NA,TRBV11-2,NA,TGTGCCAGCAGCTTAGTCGGACATGCGACGGAGACCCAGTACTTC,CASSLVGHATETQYF
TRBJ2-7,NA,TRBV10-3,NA,TGTGCCATCAGTTGGGACCAGAACCCTCGCGAGCAGTACTTC,CAISWDQNPREQYF
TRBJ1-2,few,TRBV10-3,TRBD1,TGTGCCATCAATGAGGACAGGGAAGTCTATGGCTACACCTTC,CAINEDREVYGYTF
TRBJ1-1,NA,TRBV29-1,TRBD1,TGCAGCGTTGGGACAGGGATCGCTGAAGCTTTCTTT,CSVGTGIAEAFF
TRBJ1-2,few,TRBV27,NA,TGTGCGACCACCAGACTTATACCTAACTATGGCTACACCTTC,CATTRLIPNYGYTF
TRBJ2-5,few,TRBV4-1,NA,TGCGCCAGCAGCCAAGGCCCACCCGGTAGGACCCAGTACTTC,CASSQGPPGRTQYF
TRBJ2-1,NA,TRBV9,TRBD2,TGTGCCAGCAGCCCGGGACTAGCCTACAATGAGCAGTTCTTC,CASSPGLAYNEQFF
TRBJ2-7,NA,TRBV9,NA,TGTGCCAAAGCCTACAGGGGGGGCGACGAGCAGTACTTC,CAKAYRGGDEQYF
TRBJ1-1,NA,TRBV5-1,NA,TGCGCCAGCAGCCACTTGGGAGGGCCCACTGAAGCTTTCTTT,CASSHLGGPTEAFF
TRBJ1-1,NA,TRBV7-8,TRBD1,TGTGCCAGCAGCCAGGGGGCGGGAATGAACACTGAAGCTTTCTTT,CASSQGAGMNTEAFF
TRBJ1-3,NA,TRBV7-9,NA,TGTGCCAGCAGCTTAGCGATTCCAGGCCTCTCTGGAAACACCATATATTTT,CASSLAIPGLSGNTIYF
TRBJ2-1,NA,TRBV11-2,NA,TGTGCCAGCAGCCCACGGGGCGGTGGCTCCTACAATGAGCAGTTCTTC,CASSPRGGGSYNEQFF
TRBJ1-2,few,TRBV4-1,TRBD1,TGCGCCAGCGGGCCTCCGGGACAGAGAAACTATGGCTACACCTTC,CASGPPGQRNYGYTF
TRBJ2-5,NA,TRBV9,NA,TGTGCCAGCAGCGTAGAGGGGGGCTTCCAAGAGACCCAGTACTTC,CASSVEGGFQETQYF
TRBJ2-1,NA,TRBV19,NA,TGTGCCAGTAGTATAGTTATAGACAATGTCGAGCAGTTCTTC,CASSIVIDNVEQFF
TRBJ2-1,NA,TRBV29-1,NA,TGCAGCGTTGAAGGACTTTTGCCGTCGGGATGGGAGCAGTTCTTC,CSVEGLLPSGWEQFF
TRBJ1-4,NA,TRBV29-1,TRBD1,TGCAGCGTTTCAGGGGGGGCTTGGACTAATGAAAAACTGTTTTTT,CSVSGGAWTNEKLFF
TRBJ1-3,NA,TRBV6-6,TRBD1,TGTGCCAGCAGTTACATTGACAGGGGGCCTGGAAACACCATATATTTT,CASSYIDRGPGNTIYF
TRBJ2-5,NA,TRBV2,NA,TGTGCCACCCTCCCGGGGGGCGCGGAGACCCAGTACTTC,CATLPGGAETQYF
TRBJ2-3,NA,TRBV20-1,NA,TGCAGTGCCGGGGGCACAGATACGCAGTATTTT,CSAGGTDTQYF
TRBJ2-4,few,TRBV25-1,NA,TGTGCCAGCAGTGTCCCAGGGAGGAACATTCAGTACTTC,CASSVPGRNIQYF
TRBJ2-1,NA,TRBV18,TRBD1,TGTGCCAGCTCAGAGACAGGGTACAATGAGCAGTTCTTC,CASSETGYNEQFF
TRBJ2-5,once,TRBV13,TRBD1,TGTGCCAGCAGCTTGACAGGGGCGACCCAGTACTTC,CASSLTGATQYF
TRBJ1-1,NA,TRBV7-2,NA,TGTGCCAGCAGCTTAGAGTTTTGGGCTGAAGCTTTCTTT,CASSLEFWAEAFF
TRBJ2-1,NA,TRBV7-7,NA,TGTGCCAGCAGCTTAGGAAGCGCGGGAACCCCGGGGAATGAGCAGTTCTTC,CASSLGSAGTPGNEQFF
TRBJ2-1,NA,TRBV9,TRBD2,TGTGCCAGCAGCGCGATAGCGGGATTCTACAATGAGCAGTTCTTC,CASSAIAGFYNEQFF
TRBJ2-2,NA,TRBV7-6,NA,TGTGCCACTAGCCCCAGGGTGGCGAACACCGGGGAGCTGTTTTTT,CATSPRVANTGELFF
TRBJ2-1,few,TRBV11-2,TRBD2,TGTGCCAGCAGCTGGACTAGCGGGGGACGGAGGGAGCAGTTCTTC,CASSWTSGGRREQFF
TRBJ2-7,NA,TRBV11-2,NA,TGTGCCAGCAGCTTCACCCAGGGCCCCTACGAGCAGTACTTC,CASSFTQGPYEQYF
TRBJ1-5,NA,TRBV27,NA,TGTGCCAGCAGTTTCCCAAATCAGCCCCAGCATTTT,CASSFPNQPQHF
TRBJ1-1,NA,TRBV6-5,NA,TGTGCCAGCAGTTGGGGATTTATGGACACTGAAGCTTTCTTT,CASSWGFMDTEAFF
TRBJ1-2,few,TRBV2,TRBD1,TGTGCCAGCAGTGAACGAGACAGGGTGGATGGCTACACCTTC,CASSERDRVDGYTF
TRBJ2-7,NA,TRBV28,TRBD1,TGTGCCAGCATCCGGGACAGCTCCTACGAGCAGTACTTC,CASIRDSSYEQYF
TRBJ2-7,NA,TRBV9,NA,TGTGCCAGCAGCGCCCGGGACCGTCCCTCCTACGAGCAGTACTTC,CASSARDRPSYEQYF
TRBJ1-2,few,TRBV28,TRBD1,TGTGCCAGCAGTTTTAGGACAGGGAGCTCCCTATATGGCTACACCTTC,CASSFRTGSSLYGYTF
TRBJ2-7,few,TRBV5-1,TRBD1,TGCGCCAGCAGCGGGACAGGGGTCTCCTACGAGCAGTACTTC,CASSGTGVSYEQYF
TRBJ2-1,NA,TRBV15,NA,TGTGCCACCAGCCCTCCGAACCGATACAATGAGCAGTTCTTC,CATSPPNRYNEQFF
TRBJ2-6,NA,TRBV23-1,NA,TGCGCCAGCAGTCAATCAGGCACAACTGGGGCCAACGTCCTGACTTTC,CASSQSGTTGANVLTF
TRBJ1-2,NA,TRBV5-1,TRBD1,TGCGCCAGCAGCCGCCGCCCTATAACCTCGGGACAGGGGAACTATGGCTACACCTTC,CASSRRPITSGQGNYGYTF
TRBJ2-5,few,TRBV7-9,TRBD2,TGTGCCAGCAGCAGCGGGACTAGCGGTGCCCAGTACTTC,CASSSGTSGAQYF
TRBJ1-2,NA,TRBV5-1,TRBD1,TGCGCCAGCAGTACACAGGGGGACTATGGCTACACCTTC,CASSTQGDYGYTF
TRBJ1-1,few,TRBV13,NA,TGTGCCAGCAGCTTCAGGGGGAACACTGAAGCTTTCTTT,CASSFRGNTEAFF
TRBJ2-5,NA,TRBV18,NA,TGTGCCAGCTCGCCTCCCGTGGGGACCCAGTACTTC,CASSPPVGTQYF
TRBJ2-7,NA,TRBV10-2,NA,TGCGCCAGCAGTGAGTCCGGGGGAGTCGCCTACGAGCAGTACTTC,CASSESGGVAYEQYF
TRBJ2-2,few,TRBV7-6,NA,TGTGCCAGCAGCTTACGGCCCACCGGGGAGCTGTTTTTT,CASSLRPTGELFF
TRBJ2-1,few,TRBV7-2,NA,TGTGCCAGCAGCCCAAGCTCCTACAATGAGCAGTTCTTC,CASSPSSYNEQFF
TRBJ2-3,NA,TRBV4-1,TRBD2,TGCGCCAGCAGCCGGCGACTAGCGTACACTACAGATACGCAGTATTTT,CASSRRLAYTTDTQYF
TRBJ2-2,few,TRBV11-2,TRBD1,TGTGCCAGCAGACGGGACAGGGTTATACCGAACACCGGGGAGCTGTTTTTT,CASRRDRVIPNTGELFF
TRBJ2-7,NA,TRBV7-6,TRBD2,TGTGCCAGCAGCTTAACCCCCGGGAGGGACGAGCAGTACTTC,CASSLTPGRDEQYF